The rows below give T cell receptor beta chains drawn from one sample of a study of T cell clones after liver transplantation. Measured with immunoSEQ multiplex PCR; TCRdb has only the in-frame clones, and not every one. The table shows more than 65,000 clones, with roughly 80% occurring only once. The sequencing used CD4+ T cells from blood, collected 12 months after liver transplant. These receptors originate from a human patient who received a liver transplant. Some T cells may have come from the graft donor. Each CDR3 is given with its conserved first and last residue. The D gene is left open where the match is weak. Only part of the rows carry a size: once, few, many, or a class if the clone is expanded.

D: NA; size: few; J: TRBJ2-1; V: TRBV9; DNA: TGTGCCAGCAGCCCTATACCGGGCGGGATCAATGAGCAGTTCTTC; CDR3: CASSPIPGGINEQFF
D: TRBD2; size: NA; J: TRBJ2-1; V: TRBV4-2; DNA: TGTGCCAGCAGCCAAAAATCTATAGCGGGAGTTCCGAATGAGCAGTTCTTC; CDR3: CASSQKSIAGVPNEQFF
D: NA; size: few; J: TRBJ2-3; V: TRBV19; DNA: TGTGCCAGGCCCGCCGGACGCACTGGAGATACGCAGTATTTT; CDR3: CARPAGRTGDTQYF
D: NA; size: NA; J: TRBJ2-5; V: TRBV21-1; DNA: TGTGCCAGGCCGGCGGGGACAGTCCAAGAGACCCAGTACTTC; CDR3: CARPAGTVQETQYF
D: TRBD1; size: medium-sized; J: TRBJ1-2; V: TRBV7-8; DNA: TGTGCCAGCAGCTCGACAGGGGAGAGCTATGGCTACACCTTC; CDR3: CASSSTGESYGYTF
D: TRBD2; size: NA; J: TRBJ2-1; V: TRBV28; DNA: TGTGCCAGCAGTGGCCTAGTAGCGGGAACCTACAATGAGCAGTTCTTC; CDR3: CASSGLVAGTYNEQFF
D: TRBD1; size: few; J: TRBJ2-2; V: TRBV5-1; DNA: TGCGCCAGCAGCCTTTCCGGGACAGGGGCCACCGGGGAGCTGTTTTTT; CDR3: CASSLSGTGATGELFF
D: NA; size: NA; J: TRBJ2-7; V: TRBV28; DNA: TGTGCCAGCAGTTTAGGGTCGGCTCTCTACGAGCAGTACTTC; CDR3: CASSLGSALYEQYF
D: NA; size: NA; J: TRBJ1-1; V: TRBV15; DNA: TGTGCCACCGGCAGAGGCGGGGGTATACTTGAAGCTTTCTTT; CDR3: CATGRGGGILEAFF
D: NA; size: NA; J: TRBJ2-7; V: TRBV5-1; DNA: TGCGCCAGCAGCTTGGTAGGGGGGGCCCGACCCTACGAGCAGTACTTC; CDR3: CASSLVGGARPYEQYF
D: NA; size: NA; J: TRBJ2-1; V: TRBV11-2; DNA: TGTGCCAGCAGCTTAGATGGAGCGGCCTACAATGAGCAGTTCTTC; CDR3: CASSLDGAAYNEQFF
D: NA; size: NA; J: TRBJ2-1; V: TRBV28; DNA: TGTGCCAGCAGTCCATTCTTTACACGGCAGTTCTTC; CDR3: CASSPFFTRQFF
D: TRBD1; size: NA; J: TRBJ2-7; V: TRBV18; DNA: TGTGCCAGCTCACCGCCCGGGACAGGGCTTTACGAGCAGTACTTC; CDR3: CASSPPGTGLYEQYF
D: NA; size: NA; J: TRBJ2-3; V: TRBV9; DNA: TGTGCCAGCAGCGTAGCTTCCGGCGGGACTGTTCCCGATACGCAGTATTTT; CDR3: CASSVASGGTVPDTQYF
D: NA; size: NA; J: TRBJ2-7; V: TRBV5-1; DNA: TGCGCCAGCAGCTTACAGGGCAGAGAGGGCGAGCAGTACTTC; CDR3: CASSLQGREGEQYF
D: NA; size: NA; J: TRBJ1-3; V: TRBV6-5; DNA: TGTGCCAGCAGTTACTCAATCCAGGGGTCTGGAAACACCATATATTTT; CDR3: CASSYSIQGSGNTIYF
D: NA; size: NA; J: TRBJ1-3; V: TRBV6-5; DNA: TGTGCCAGCAGTTTAGCATCCTCTGGAAACACCATATATTTT; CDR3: CASSLASSGNTIYF
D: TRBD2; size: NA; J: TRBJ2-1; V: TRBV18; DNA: TGTGCCAGCCCTTCGGGCACAGGACTAGCGGTAGAGAAGTCCTACAATGAGCAGTTCTTC; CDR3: CASPSGTGLAVEKSYNEQFF
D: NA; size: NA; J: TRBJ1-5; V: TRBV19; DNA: TGTGCCAGTAAGGAGAGTTTAAGCAATCAGCCCCAGCATTTT; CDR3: CASKESLSNQPQHF
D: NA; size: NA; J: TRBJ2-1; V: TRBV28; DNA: TGTGCCAGCAGTTTAACCAGGGATGAGCAGTTCTTC; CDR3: CASSLTRDEQFF
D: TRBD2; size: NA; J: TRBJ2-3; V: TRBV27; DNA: TGTGCCAGCAGTCCGGCTAGCGGGAGGACCTGGGGAGATACGCAGTATTTT; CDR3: CASSPASGRTWGDTQYF
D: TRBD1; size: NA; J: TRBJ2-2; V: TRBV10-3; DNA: TGTGCCATCAGTGCGGGACAGGGGAACACCGGGGAGCTGTTTTTT; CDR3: CAISAGQGNTGELFF
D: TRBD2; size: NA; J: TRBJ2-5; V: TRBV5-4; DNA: TGTGCCAGCTCCACACTAGCGGGGGAAGAGACCCAGTACTTC; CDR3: CASSTLAGEETQYF
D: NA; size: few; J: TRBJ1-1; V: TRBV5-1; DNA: TGCGCCAGCAGCCCGGACCTAAGGGAAGCTTTCTTT; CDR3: CASSPDLREAFF
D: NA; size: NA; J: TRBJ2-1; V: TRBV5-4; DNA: TGTGCCAGCAGCTTGGATGGCGGGAAGTACAATGAGCAGTTCTTC; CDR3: CASSLDGGKYNEQFF
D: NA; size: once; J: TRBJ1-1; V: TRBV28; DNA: TGTGCCAGCAGTCGTGCGTACACTGAAGCTTTCTTT; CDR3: CASSRAYTEAFF
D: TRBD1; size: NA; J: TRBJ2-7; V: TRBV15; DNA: TGTGCCACCAGCAGTGAAGGGGGCTCCTCCTACGAGCAGTACTTC; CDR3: CATSSEGGSSYEQYF
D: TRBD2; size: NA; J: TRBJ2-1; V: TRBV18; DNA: TGTGCCAGCTCACGACTAGCGGGCGATGAGCAGTTCTTC; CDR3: CASSRLAGDEQFF
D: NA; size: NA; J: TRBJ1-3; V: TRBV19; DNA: TGTGCCAGTAGCCAATTAGGACCGGCCTCTGGAAACACCATATATTTT; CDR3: CASSQLGPASGNTIYF
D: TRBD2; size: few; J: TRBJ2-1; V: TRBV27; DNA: TGTGCCAGCAGGGCGACTAGCGGGAGCTTAAGCCTGTACAATGAGCAGTTCTTC; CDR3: CASRATSGSLSLYNEQFF
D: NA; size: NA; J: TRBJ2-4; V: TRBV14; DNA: TGTGCCAGCAGCCAAGGTCGGGGGTCAAGTATAGCCAAAAACATTCAGTACTTC; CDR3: CASSQGRGSSIAKNIQYF
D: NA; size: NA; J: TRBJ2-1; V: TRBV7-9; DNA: TGTGCCAGCAGCTTCAACAATGAGCAGTTCTTC; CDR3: CASSFNNEQFF
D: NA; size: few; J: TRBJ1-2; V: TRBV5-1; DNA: TGCGCCAGCAGCTCCCAAACGGGGGGCGGCTATGGCTACACCTTC; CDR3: CASSSQTGGGYGYTF
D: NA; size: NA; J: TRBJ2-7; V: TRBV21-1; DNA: TGTGCCAGCAGCATAGGGACATCGAGCTCCTACGAGCAGTACTTC; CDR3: CASSIGTSSSYEQYF